A selection of T cell receptor beta chains follows, all from one sample in a study of cytomegalovirus exposure and HLA in healthy donors. Clones were read by immunoSEQ multiplex PCR, and TCRdb kept only the in-frame ones, dropping some. The profile covers around 90,000 clones, with more than 55% appearing a single time and 2% to 2.5% taken by the ten largest. What was sequenced was PBMCs. The source of these receptors is a human donor in good health. CDR3s include the opening cysteine and the closing phenylalanine or tryptophan. D genes are given only for firm matches. Size is stated for part of the rows, as once, few or many counts, or as a class when the clone is expanded.

TRBV6-1	-	15	-	TRBJ2-3	TGTGCCAGCAGTGGAGGAGTGGACACTGGAGATACGCAGTATTTT	CASSGGVDTGDTQYF
TRBV13	-	13	-	TRBJ2-7	TGTGCCAGCAGCTATACAGGGTTCGGCGAGCAGTACTTC	CASSYTGFGEQYF
TRBV27	once	15	-	TRBJ2-3	TGTGCCAGCAGTTTAGGGGGCGTGAGCACAGATACGCAGTATTTT	CASSLGGVSTDTQYF
TRBV6-1	-	17	-	TRBJ1-3	TGTGCCAGCAGTGAAGGAGGGCAGTTGGACTCTGGAAACACCATATATTTT	CASSEGGQLDSGNTIYF
TRBV28	-	16	TRBD2	TRBJ2-3	TGTGCCAGCAGTCAGGGAGGGAGTAGGAGCACAGATACGCAGTATTTT	CASSQGGSRSTDTQYF
TRBV5-1	-	11	-	TRBJ2-5	TGCGCCAGCAGCTTCAAAGAGACCCAGTACTTC	CASSFKETQYF
TRBV7-6	-	15	-	TRBJ1-2	TGTGCCAGCAGCTTAGATGGGGTAGGGAGGTATGGCTACACCTTC	CASSLDGVGRYGYTF
TRBV18	-	15	-	TRBJ2-3	TGTGCCAGCTCACCGCCAGGGGCGGGCACAGATACGCAGTATTTT	CASSPPGAGTDTQYF
TRBV29-1	few	15	-	TRBJ1-6	TGCAGCGTTGAAATCGGCCCATCGGGAAATTCACCCCTCCACTTT	CSVEIGPSGNSPLHF
TRBV5-1	few	13	-	TRBJ2-5	TGCGCCAGCAGCTTAAGCCCCCGGGAGACCCAGTACTTC	CASSLSPRETQYF
TRBV6-1	-	17	TRBD1	TRBJ2-2	TGTGCCAGCAGGGAACTTGGGACAGCCGCGAACACCGGGGAGCTGTTTTTT	CASRELGTAANTGELFF
TRBV7-7	-	15	-	TRBJ2-5	TGTGCCAGCAGCTTGGGTTGGGGCAGCCAAGAGACCCAGTACTTC	CASSLGWGSQETQYF
TRBV7-9	-	15	TRBD1	TRBJ1-2	TGTGCCAGCAGCCCAGCGACAGGGAACCTCTATGGCTACACCTTC	CASSPATGNLYGYTF
TRBV7-2	-	13	TRBD1	TRBJ1-2	TGTGCCAGCACCGCGCGGACAGGGAGAGGCTACACCTTC	CASTARTGRGYTF
TRBV30	-	15	TRBD1	TRBJ1-2	TGTGCCTGGGCTTATACTGGACAGGGCAACTATGGCTACACCTTC	CAWAYTGQGNYGYTF
TRBV29-1	-	16	TRBD2	TRBJ2-1	TGCAGCGTTGATAATCTGGGGGGGGTTTTTTACAATGAGCAGTTCTTC	CSVDNLGGVFYNEQFF
TRBV10-3	-	16	TRBD1	TRBJ1-2	TGTGCCATCAGTGAGTCGACGGGGACAGGGGAGAAGGGCTACACCTTC	CAISESTGTGEKGYTF
TRBV10-3	few	13	TRBD1	TRBJ2-7	TGTGCCATCTGGGACAGGGGGCACAGGGAGCAGTACTTC	CAIWDRGHREQYF
TRBV18	-	15	TRBD1	TRBJ1-2	TGTGCCAGCTCCACGACAGGGGAATCGGGCTATGGCTACACCTTC	CASSTTGESGYGYTF
TRBV5-1	-	14	-	TRBJ2-7	TGCGCCAGCAGCTTCGGGATGGGTGGATACGAGCAGTACTTC	CASSFGMGGYEQYF
TRBV7-9	-	14	-	TRBJ1-1	TGTGCCAGCAGCAAGGGAGGGGCGAACACTGAAGCTTTCTTT	CASSKGGANTEAFF
TRBV5-1	once	16	TRBD1	TRBJ1-1	TGCGCCAGCAGCTTGGCCAGGGGGACAGGGGACACTGAAGCTTTCTTT	CASSLARGTGDTEAFF
TRBV2	few	17	TRBD1	TRBJ2-1	TGTGCCAGCAGCCGAAAAGGAAACAGGGGTGGGTACAATGAGCAGTTCTTC	CASSRKGNRGGYNEQFF
TRBV9	-	15	-	TRBJ2-7	TGTGCCAGCAGCGGCGGGGACAGCATCTCCTACGAGCAGTACTTC	CASSGGDSISYEQYF
TRBV7-6	few	17	TRBD1	TRBJ1-2	TGTGCCAGCAGCCCATGGACAGGGGCCCTATCCTTTTATGGCTACACCTTC	CASSPWTGALSFYGYTF
TRBV6-1	-	14	TRBD1	TRBJ2-7	TGTGCCAGCAGTTTTACAGGGGGCAGCTCCGAGCAGTACTTC	CASSFTGGSSEQYF
TRBV5-1	-	16	-	TRBJ2-7	TGCGCCAGCAGCCCGGGGGGAGGGGGGAGCTCCTACGAGCAGTACTTC	CASSPGGGGSSYEQYF
TRBV2	once	13	-	TRBJ1-2	TGTGCCACGACAGGTTGGGTTAAGTATGGCTACACCTTC	CATTGWVKYGYTF
TRBV5-1	-	15	TRBD1	TRBJ1-2	TGCGCCAGCAGCTTGACCGGGACAGGGAACTATGGCTACACCTTC	CASSLTGTGNYGYTF
TRBV4-2	once	16	-	TRBJ2-3	TGTGCCAGCAGCCACCTCGACTGGACTAGCACAGATACGCAGTATTTT	CASSHLDWTSTDTQYF
TRBV4-1	-	17	TRBD2	TRBJ2-5	TGCGCCAGCAGCCAAGGGACTAGCGGGGCGTACCAAGAGACCCAGTACTTC	CASSQGTSGAYQETQYF
TRBV10-3	few	11	-	TRBJ2-7	TGTGCCATCAGCATCTACGACGAGCAGTACTTC	CAISIYDEQYF
TRBV5-5	few	15	-	TRBJ2-1	TGTGCCAGCAGCTTCGGCGGGGTGTTCTACAATGAGCAGTTCTTC	CASSFGGVFYNEQFF
TRBV7-8	-	18	TRBD1	TRBJ2-6	TGTGCCAGCAGCGCCCCGACAGGGGATACCTCTGGGGCCAACGTCCTGACTTTC	CASSAPTGDTSGANVLTF
TRBV7-6	few	15	TRBD1	TRBJ2-1	TGTGCCAGCAGCTTAGCTCCTGACAGGGGGAATGAGCAGTTCTTC	CASSLAPDRGNEQFF
TRBV7-2	few	14	TRBD1	TRBJ1-5	TGTGCCAGCAGCTTAGGACAGGGGAGTCAGCCCCAGCATTTT	CASSLGQGSQPQHF
TRBV7-6	-	18	-	TRBJ1-3	TGTGCCAGCAGCTTAAAAACTCAAAACTCATACTCTGGAAACACCATATATTTT	CASSLKTQNSYSGNTIYF
TRBV5-1	-	17	TRBD1	TRBJ2-5	TGCGCCAGCAGCTTGCCCTACACCGGGACAGGGGAAGAGACCCAGTACTTC	CASSLPYTGTGEETQYF
TRBV7-9	-	16	TRBD1	TRBJ2-5	TGTGCCAGCAGCTTTCCGACAGGGTTGAGGCAAGAGACCCAGTACTTC	CASSFPTGLRQETQYF
TRBV7-2	-	12	-	TRBJ1-1	TGTGCCAGCAGCTTATCCAGACTTGAAGCTTTCTTT	CASSLSRLEAFF
TRBV4-1	-	15	TRBD1	TRBJ1-2	TGCGCCAGCAGCCTGGGGACAGGGGGCGCCTATGGCTACACCTTC	CASSLGTGGAYGYTF
TRBV7-3	-	15	-	TRBJ2-3	TGTGCCAGCAGCTTAGGGGGGGGGCGGTCAGATACGCAGTATTTT	CASSLGGGRSDTQYF
TRBV5-1	-	15	TRBD1	TRBJ2-3	TGCGCCAGCAGCCCCGGGGACAGGGTAACAGATACGCAGTATTTT	CASSPGDRVTDTQYF
TRBV10-1	-	14	TRBD2	TRBJ2-7	TGCGCCACTACGATGGGGGGGGATCGGGCCGAGCAGTACTTC	CATTMGGDRAEQYF
TRBV5-1	-	17	-	TRBJ1-4	TGCGCCAGCAGCTTGGCCGTGACACTTGCAACTAATGAAAAACTGTTTTTT	CASSLAVTLATNEKLFF
TRBV5-1	-	13	-	TRBJ1-5	TGCGCCAGCAGCTTGGGGAGTGGGCAGCCCCAGCATTTT	CASSLGSGQPQHF
TRBV6-5	-	16	TRBD2	TRBJ2-5	TGTGCCAGCAGTTTCCTGGGACTAGCGGGTAGGGAGACCCAGTACTTC	CASSFLGLAGRETQYF
TRBV27	-	16	TRBD1	TRBJ2-3	TGTGCCAGCAGTAGCTGGACAGGGTGGGGAGAAGATACGCAGTATTTT	CASSSWTGWGEDTQYF
TRBV5-1	-	15	TRBD1	TRBJ1-5	TGCGCCAGCAGCTTGGGGCAGGGGGTAAATCAGCCCCAGCATTTT	CASSLGQGVNQPQHF
TRBV9	once	17	TRBD2	TRBJ2-5	TGTGCCAGCAGCCCCCCCTTCGGGAGGGGGTACCAAGAGACCCAGTACTTC	CASSPPFGRGYQETQYF
TRBV4-1	few	14	-	TRBJ1-2	TGCGCCAGCAGCTCCCGGACAGAAAACTATGGCTACACCTTC	CASSSRTENYGYTF
TRBV12-5	-	13	TRBD1	TRBJ2-7	TGTGCTAGTGGGTTGGGACAGAACTACGAGCAGTACTTC	CASGLGQNYEQYF
TRBV11-3	once	13	-	TRBJ2-2	TGTGCCAGCAGCTTCACGAACACCGGGGAGCTGTTTTTT	CASSFTNTGELFF
TRBV4-3	few	15	-	TRBJ2-1	TGCGCCAGCCGGGTAAGCCTAGCCCTCTTTTATGAGCAGTTCTTC	CASRVSLALFYEQFF
TRBV4-3	-	17	TRBD1	TRBJ1-2	TGCGCCAGCAGCCGCAAACAGGGGGGAGTGGAAGGTTATGGCTACACCTTC	CASSRKQGGVEGYGYTF
TRBV4-1	-	18	TRBD1	TRBJ2-2	TGCGCCAGCAGCCAAAGGTCGTCCACAGGGGGGAACACCGGGGAGCTGTTTTTT	CASSQRSSTGGNTGELFF
TRBV5-1	few	15	TRBD1	TRBJ1-6	TGCGCCAGCAGCTCTGGACAGGGCGGCAATTCACCCCTCCACTTT	CASSSGQGGNSPLHF